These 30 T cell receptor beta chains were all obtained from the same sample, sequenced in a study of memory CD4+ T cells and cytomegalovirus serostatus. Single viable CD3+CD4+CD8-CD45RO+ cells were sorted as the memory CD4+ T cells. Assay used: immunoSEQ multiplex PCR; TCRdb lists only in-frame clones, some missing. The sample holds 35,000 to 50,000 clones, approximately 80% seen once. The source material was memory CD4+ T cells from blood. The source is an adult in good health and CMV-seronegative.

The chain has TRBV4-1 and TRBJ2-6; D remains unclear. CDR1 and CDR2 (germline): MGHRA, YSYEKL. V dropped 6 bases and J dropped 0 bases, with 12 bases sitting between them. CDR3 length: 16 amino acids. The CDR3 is CASSNHWVSGANVLTF. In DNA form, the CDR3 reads TGCGCCAGCAGTAACCATTGGGTCTCTGGGGCCAACGTCCTGACTTTC.

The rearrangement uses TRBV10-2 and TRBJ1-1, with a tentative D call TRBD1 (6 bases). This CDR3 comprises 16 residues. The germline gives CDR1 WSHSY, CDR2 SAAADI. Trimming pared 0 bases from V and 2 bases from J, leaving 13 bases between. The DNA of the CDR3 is TGCGCCAGCAGTGAGTCTCGGGCAGGGACAAACACTGAAGCTTTCTTT. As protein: CASSESRAGTNTEAFF.

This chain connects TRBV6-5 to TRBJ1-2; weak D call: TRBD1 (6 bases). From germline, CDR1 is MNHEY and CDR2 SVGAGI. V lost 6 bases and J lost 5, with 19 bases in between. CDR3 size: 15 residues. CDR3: CASSPNGATGYGYTF. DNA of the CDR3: TGTGCCAGCAGCCCGAACGGGGCAACAGGGTATGGCTACACCTTC.

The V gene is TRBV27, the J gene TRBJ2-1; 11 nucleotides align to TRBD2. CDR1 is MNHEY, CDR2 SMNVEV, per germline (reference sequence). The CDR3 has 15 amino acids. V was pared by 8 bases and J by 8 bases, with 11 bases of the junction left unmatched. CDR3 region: CASGVVAGGIDEQFF. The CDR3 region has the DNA TGTGCCAGCGGGGTCGTAGCGGGAGGGATTGATGAGCAGTTCTTC.

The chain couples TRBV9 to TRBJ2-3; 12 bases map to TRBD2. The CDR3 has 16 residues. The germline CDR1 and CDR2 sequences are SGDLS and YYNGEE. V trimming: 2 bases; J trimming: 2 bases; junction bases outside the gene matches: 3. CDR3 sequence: CASSVRTSGTTDTQYF. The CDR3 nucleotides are TGTGCCAGCAGCGTGAGGACTAGCGGGACCACAGATACGCAGTATTTT.

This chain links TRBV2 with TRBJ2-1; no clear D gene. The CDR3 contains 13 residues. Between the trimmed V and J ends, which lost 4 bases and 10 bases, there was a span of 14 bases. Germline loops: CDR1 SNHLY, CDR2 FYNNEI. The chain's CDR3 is CASSVLAPPEQFF. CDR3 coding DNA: TGTGCCAGCAGTGTCCTCGCGCCCCCAGAGCAGTTCTTC.

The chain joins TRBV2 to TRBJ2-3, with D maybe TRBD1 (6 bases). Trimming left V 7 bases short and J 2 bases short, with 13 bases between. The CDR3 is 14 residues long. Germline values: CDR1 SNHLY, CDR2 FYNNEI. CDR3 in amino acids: CASIQGQLTDTQYF. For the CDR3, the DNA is TGTGCCAGCATCCAAGGACAGCTCACAGATACGCAGTATTTT. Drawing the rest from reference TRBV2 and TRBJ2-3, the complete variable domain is EPEVTQTPSHQVTQMGQEVILRCVPISNHLYFYWYRQILGQKVEFLVSFYNNEISEKSEIFDDQFSVERPDGSNFTLKIRSTKLEDSAMYFCASIQGQLTDTQYFGPGTRLTVL.

The CDR3: CASSLQGGYGYTF. As DNA, the CDR3 is TGTGCCAGCAGCTTACAGGGTGGCTATGGCTACACCTTC. The chain links TRBV13 to TRBJ1-2; D possibly corresponds to TRBD1 (5 bases). The CDR3 extends over 13 amino acids. The V end was cut by 2 bases, the J end by 4 bases, with 8 bases between. CDR1 and CDR2 (germline): PRHDT, FYEKMQ (reference sequence). Full variable domain (rest looked up from reference TRBV13 and TRBJ1-2): AAGVIQSPRHLIKEKRETATLKCYPIPRHDTVYWYQQGPGQDPQFLISFYEKMQSDKGSIPDRFSAQQFSDYHSELNMSSLELGDSALYFCASSLQGGYGYTFGSGTRLTVV.

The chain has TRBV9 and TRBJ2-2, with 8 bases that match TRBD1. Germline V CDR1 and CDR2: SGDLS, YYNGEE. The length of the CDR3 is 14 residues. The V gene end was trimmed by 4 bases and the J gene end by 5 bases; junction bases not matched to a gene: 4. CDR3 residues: CASSTGGWTGELFF. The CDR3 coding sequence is TGTGCCAGCAGCACAGGGGGTTGGACCGGGGAGCTGTTTTTT. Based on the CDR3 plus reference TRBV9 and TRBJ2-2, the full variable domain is DSGVTQTPKHLITATGQRVTLRCSPRSGDLSVYWYQQSLDQGLQFLIQYYNGEERAKGNILERFSAQQFPDLHSELNLSSLELGDSALYFCASSTGGWTGELFFGEGSRLTVL.

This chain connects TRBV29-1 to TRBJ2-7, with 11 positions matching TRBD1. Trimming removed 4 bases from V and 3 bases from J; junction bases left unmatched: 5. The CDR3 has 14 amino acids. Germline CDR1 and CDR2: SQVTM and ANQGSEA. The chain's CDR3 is CSVALGTGGYEQYF. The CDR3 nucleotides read TGCAGCGTTGCTCTTGGGACAGGGGGCTACGAGCAGTACTTC.

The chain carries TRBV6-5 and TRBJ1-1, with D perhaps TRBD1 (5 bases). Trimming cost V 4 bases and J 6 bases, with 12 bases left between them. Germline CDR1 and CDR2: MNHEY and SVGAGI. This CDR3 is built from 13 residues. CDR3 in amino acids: CASSSRQPAEAFF. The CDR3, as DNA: TGTGCCAGCAGTTCTCGACAGCCGGCTGAAGCTTTCTTT.

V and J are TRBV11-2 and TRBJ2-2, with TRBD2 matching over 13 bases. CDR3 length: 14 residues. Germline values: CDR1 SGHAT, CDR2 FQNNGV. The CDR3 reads CGTSGSLNTGELFF. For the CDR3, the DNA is TGTGGGACTAGCGGGAGTTTAAACACCGGGGAGCTGTTTTTT.

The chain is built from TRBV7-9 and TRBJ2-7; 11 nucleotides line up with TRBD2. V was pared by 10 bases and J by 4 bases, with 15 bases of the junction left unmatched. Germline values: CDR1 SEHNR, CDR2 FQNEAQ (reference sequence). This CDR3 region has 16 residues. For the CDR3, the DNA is TGTGCCAAAAAAGCCGGGACTAGCGGAGGGAGATACGAGCAGTACTTC. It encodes CAKKAGTSGGRYEQYF.

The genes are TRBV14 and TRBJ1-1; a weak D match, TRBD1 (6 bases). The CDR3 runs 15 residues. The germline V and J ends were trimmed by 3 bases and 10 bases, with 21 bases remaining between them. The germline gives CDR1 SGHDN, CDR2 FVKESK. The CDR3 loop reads CASSQVGGSTLGAFF. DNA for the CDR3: TGTGCCAGCAGCCAGGTGGGGGGCTCAACGTTAGGAGCTTTCTTT.

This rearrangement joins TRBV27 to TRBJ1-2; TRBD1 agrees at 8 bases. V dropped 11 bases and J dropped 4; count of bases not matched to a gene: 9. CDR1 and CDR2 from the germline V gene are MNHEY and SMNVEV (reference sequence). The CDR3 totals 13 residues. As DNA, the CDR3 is TGTGCCCGATCTCCGGGACAGGCCTATGGCTACACCTTC. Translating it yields CARSPGQAYGYTF.

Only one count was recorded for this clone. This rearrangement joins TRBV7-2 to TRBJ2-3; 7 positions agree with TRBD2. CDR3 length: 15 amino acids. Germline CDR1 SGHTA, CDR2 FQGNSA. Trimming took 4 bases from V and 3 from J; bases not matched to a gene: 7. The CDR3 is CASSSAAGETDTQYF. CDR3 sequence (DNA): TGTGCCAGCAGCTCCGCCGCGGGAGAAACAGATACGCAGTATTTT.

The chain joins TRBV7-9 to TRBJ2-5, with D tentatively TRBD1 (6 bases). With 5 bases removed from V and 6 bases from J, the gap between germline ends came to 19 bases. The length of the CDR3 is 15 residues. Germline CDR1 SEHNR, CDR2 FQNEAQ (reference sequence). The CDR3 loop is CASSPVAGVGKTQYF. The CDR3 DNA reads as TGTGCCAGCAGCCCAGTAGCAGGGGTAGGAAAGACCCAGTACTTC.

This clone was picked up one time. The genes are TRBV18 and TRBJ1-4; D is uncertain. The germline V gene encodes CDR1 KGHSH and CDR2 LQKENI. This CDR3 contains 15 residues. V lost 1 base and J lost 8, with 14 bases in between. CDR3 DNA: TGTGCCAGCTCACCACGCCCCAACCCCCGGGAAAAACTGTTTTTT. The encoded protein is CASSPRPNPREKLFF.

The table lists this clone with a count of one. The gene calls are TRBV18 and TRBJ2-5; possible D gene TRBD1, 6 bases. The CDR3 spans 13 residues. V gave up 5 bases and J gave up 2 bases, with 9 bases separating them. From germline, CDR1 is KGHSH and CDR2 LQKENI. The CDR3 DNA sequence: TGTGCCAGCTCAATCGGACAGCAAGAGACCCAGTACTTC. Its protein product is CASSIGQQETQYF.

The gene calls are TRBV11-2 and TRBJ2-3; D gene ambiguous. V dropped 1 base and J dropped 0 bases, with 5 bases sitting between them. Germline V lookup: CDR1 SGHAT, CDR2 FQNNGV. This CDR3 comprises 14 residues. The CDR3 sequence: CASSLAGSTDTQYF. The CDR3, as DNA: TGTGCCAGCAGCTTAGCCGGGAGCACAGATACGCAGTATTTT.

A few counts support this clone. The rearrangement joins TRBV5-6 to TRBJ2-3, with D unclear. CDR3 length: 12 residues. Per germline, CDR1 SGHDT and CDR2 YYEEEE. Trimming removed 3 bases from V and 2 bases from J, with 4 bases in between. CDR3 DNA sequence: TGTGCCAGCAGCTGGGACACAGATACGCAGTATTTT. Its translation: CASSWDTDTQYF.

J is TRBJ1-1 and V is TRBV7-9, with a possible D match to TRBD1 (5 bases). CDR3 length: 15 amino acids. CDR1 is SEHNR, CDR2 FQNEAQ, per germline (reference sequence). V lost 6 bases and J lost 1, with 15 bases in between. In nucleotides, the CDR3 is TGTGCCAGCAGATCAACCGGGGGTTGGAACACTGAAGCTTTCTTT. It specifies CASRSTGGWNTEAFF.

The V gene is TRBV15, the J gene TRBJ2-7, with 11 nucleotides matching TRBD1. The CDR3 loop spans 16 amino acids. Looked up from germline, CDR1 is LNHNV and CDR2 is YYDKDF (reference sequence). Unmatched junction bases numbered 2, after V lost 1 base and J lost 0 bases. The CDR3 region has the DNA TGTGCCACCAGCAGAGCTGGGACAGGGGGCTCCTACGAGCAGTACTTC. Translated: CATSRAGTGGSYEQYF. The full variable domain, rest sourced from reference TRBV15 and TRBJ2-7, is DAMVIQNPRYQVTQFGKPVTLSCSQTLNHNVMYWYQQKSSQAPKLLFHYYDKDFNNEADTPDNFQSRRPNTSFCFLDIRSPGLGDTAMYLCATSRAGTGGSYEQYFGPGTRLTVT.

CDR3 loop: CASSNSGRYQPQHF. The CDR3 DNA reads as TGTGCCAGCAGCAACTCCGGACGGTATCAGCCCCAGCATTTT. The chain is built from TRBV7-2 and TRBJ1-5; no firm D call. V was trimmed by 5 bases and J by 5 bases, leaving 13 bases between them. This CDR3 is 14 amino acids long. Germline assignment: CDR1 SGHTA and CDR2 FQGNSA.

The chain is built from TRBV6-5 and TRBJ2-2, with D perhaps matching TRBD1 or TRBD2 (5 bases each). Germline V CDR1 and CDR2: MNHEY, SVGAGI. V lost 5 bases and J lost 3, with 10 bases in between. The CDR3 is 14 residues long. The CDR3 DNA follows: TGTGCCAGCAGTGGGGACGGGTACACCGGGGAGCTGTTTTTT. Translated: CASSGDGYTGELFF.

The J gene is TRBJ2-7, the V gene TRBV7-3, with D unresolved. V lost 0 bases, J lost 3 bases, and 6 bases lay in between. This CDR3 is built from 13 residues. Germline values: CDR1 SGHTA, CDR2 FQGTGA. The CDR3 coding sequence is TGTGCCAGCAGCTTAACCCGTGACTACGAGCAGTACTTC. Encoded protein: CASSLTRDYEQYF. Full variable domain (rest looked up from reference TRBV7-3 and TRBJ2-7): GAGVSQTPSNKVTEKGKYVELRCDPISGHTALYWYRQSLGQGPEFLIYFQGTGAADDSGLPNDRFFAVRPEGSVSTLKIQRTERGDSAVYLCASSLTRDYEQYFGPGTRLTVT.

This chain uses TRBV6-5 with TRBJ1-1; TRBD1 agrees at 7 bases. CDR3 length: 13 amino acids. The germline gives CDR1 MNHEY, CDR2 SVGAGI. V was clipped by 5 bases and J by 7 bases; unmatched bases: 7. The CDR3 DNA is TGTGCCAGCAGTCGCCGGGACAGAGATGAAGCTTTCTTT. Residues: CASSRRDRDEAFF.

The CDR3 DNA is TGTGCCAGCAGCTTAGATGCGGGAACCTATGGCTACACCTTC. Its protein product is CASSLDAGTYGYTF. The genes are TRBV7-2 and TRBJ1-2; D call uncertain. The germline CDR1 and CDR2 sequences are SGHTA and FQGNSA. The CDR3 is 14 amino acids. Trimming left V 1 base short and J 4 bases short, with 10 bases between.

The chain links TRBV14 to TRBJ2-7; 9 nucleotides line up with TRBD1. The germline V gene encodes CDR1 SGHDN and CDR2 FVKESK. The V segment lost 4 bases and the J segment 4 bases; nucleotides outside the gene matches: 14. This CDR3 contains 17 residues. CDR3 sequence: CASSPSPGQGYIYEQYF. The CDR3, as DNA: TGTGCCAGCAGCCCCTCCCCGGGACAGGGTTACATATACGAGCAGTACTTC.

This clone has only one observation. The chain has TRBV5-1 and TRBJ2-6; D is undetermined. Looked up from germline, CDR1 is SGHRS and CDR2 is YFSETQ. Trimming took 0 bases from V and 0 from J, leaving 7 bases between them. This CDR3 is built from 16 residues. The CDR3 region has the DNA TGCGCCAGCAGCTTGGGAGTGAGCTCTGGGGCCAACGTCCTGACTTTC. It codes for CASSLGVSSGANVLTF.